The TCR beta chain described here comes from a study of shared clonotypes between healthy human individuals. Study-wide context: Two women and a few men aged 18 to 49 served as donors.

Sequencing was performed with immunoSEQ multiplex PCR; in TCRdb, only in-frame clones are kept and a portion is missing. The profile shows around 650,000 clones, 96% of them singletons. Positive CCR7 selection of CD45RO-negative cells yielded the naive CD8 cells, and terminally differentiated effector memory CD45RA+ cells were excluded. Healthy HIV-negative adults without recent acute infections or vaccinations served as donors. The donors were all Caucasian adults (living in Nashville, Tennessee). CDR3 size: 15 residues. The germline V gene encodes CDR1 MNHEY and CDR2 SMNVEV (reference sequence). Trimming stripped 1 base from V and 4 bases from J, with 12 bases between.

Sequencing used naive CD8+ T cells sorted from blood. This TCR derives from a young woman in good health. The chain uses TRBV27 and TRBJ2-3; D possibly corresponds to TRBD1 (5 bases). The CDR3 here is CASSLWQGTPDTQYF. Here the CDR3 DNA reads TGTGCCAGCAGTTTATGGCAGGGTACGCCAGATACGCAGTATTTT.